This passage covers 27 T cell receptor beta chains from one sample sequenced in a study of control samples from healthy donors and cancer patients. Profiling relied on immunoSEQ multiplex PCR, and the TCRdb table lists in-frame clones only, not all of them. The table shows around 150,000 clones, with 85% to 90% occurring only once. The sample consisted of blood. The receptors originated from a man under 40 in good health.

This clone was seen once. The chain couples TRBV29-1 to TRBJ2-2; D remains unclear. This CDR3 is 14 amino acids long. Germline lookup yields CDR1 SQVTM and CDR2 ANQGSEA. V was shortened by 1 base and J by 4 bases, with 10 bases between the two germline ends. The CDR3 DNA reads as TGCAGCGTTGAAGGGGAAATGGTCACCGGGGAGCTGTTTTTT. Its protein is CSVEGEMVTGELFF.

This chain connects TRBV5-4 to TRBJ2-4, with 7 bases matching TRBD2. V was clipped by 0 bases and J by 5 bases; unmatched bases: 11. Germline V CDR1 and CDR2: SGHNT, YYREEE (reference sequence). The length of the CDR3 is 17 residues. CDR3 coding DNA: TGTGCCAGCAGCTTGGGGGGGGGAAATGCCGTAGAAAACATTCAGTACTTC. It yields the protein CASSLGGGNAVENIQYF.

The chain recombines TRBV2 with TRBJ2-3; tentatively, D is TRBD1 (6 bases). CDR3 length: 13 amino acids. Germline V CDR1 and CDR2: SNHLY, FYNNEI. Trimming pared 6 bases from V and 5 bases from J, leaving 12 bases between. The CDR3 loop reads CASRETGIDTQYF. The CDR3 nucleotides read TGTGCCAGCAGAGAGACAGGCATAGATACGCAGTATTTT.

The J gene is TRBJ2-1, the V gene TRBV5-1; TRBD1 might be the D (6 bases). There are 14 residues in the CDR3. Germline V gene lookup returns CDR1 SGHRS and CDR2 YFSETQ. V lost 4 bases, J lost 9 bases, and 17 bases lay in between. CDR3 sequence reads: CASSPRDTRVEQFF. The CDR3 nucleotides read TGCGCCAGCAGCCCCCGGGACACCCGCGTTGAGCAGTTCTTC.

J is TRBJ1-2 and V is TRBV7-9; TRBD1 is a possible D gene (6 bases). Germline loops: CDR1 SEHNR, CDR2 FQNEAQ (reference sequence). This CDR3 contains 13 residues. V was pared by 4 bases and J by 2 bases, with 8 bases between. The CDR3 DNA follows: TGTGCCAGCAGCTCGGGACAAAACTATGGCTACACCTTC. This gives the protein CASSSGQNYGYTF.

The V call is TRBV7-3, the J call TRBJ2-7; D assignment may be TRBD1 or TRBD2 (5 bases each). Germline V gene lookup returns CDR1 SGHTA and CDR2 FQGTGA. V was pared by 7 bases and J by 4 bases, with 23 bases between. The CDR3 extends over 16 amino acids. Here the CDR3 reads CASTPVRLGPDYEQYF. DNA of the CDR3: TGTGCCAGCACCCCTGTTAGACTGGGACCAGATTACGAGCAGTACTTC. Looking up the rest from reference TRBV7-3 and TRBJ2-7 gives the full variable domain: GAGVSQTPSNKVTEKGKYVELRCDPISGHTALYWYRQSLGQGPEFLIYFQGTGAADDSGLPNDRFFAVRPEGSVSTLKIQRTERGDSAVYLCASTPVRLGPDYEQYFGPGTRLTVT.

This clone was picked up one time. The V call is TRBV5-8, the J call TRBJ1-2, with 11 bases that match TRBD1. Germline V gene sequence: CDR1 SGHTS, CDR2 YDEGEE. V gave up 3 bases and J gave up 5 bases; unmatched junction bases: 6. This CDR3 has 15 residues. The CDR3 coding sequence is TGTGCCAGCAGCTCCCGGGACAGGGGGGGGTATGGCTACACCTTC. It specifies CASSSRDRGGYGYTF.

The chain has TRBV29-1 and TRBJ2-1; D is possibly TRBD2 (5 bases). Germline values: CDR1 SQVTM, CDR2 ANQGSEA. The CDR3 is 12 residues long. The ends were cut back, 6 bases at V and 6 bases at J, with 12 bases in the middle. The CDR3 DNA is TGCAGCGTCCGGACTGGCAGCAATGAGCAGTTCTTC. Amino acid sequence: CSVRTGSNEQFF.

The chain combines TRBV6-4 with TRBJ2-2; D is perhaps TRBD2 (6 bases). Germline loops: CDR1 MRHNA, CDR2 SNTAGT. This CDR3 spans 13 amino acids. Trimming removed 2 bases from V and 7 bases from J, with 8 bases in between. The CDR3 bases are TGTGCCAGCAGTGACGGAGGGATCGGGGAGCTGTTTTTT. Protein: CASSDGGIGELFF.

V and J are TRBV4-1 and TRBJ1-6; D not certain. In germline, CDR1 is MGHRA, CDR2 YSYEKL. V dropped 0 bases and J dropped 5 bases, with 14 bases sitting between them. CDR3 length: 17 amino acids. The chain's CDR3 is CASSQDPRKGNNSPLHF. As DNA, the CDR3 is TGCGCCAGCAGCCAAGACCCAAGGAAGGGTAATAATTCACCCCTCCACTTT.

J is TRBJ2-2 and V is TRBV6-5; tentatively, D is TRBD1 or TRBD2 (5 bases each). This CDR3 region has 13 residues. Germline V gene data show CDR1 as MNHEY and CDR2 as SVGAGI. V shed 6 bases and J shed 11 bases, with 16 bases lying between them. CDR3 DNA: TGTGCCAGCAGAGAGCCATTGGGGGACGAGCTGTTTTTT. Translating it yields CASREPLGDELFF.

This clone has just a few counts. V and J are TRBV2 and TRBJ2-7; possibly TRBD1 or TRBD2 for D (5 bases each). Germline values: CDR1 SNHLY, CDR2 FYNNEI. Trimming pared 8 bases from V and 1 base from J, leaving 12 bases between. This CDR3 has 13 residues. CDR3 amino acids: CASSRGPSYEQYF. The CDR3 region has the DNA TGTGCCAGCTCGAGGGGCCCGTCCTACGAGCAGTACTTC.

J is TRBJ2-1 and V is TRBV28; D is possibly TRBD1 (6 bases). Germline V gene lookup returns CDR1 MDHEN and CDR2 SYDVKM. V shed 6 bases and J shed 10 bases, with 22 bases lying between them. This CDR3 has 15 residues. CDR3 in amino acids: CASSVGGPPSGEQFF. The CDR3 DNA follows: TGTGCCAGCAGCGTAGGGGGTCCTCCTTCGGGGGAGCAGTTCTTC.

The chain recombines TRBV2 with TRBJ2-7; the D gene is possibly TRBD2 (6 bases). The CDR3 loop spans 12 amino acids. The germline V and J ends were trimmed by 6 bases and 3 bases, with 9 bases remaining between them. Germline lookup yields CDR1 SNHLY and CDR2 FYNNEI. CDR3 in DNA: TGTGCCAGCAGCTCGGGGGTCTACGAGCAGTACTTC. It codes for CASSSGVYEQYF. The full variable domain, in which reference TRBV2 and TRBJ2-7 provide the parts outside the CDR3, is EPEVTQTPSHQVTQMGQEVILRCVPISNHLYFYWYRQILGQKVEFLVSFYNNEISEKSEIFDDQFSVERPDGSNFTLKIRSTKLEDSAMYFCASSSGVYEQYFGPGTRLTVT.

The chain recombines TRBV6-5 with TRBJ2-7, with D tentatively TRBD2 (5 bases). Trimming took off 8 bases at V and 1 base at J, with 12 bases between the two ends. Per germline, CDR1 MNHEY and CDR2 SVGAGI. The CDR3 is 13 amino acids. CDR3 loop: CASFETGSYEQYF. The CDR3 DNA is TGTGCCAGCTTCGAAACGGGGTCCTACGAGCAGTACTTC.

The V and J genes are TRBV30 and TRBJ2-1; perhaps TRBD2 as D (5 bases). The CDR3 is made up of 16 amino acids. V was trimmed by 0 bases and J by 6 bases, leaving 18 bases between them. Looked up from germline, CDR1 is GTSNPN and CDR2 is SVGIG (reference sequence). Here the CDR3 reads CAWSVPSTRARNEQFF. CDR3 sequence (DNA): TGTGCCTGGAGTGTACCTTCAACTAGAGCTCGCAATGAGCAGTTCTTC.

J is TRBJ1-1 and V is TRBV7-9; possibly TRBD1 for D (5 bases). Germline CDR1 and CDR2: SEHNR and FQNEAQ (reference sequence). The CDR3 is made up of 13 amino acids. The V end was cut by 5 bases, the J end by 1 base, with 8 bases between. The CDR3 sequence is CASSGGGNTEAFF. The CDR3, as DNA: TGTGCCAGCAGCGGTGGGGGGAACACTGAAGCTTTCTTT.

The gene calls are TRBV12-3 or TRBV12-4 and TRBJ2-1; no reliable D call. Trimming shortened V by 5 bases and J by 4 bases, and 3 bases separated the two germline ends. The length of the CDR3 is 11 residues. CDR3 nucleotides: TGTGCCAGCAGTGAATACAATGAGCAGTTCTTC. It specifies CASSEYNEQFF.

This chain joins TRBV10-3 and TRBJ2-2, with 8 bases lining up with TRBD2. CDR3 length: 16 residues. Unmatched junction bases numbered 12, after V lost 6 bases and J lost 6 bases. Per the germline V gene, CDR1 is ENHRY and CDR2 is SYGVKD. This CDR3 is CAIRSSGTRESGELFF. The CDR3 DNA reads TGTGCCATCAGATCCTCCGGGACTAGGGAATCCGGGGAGCTGTTTTTT.

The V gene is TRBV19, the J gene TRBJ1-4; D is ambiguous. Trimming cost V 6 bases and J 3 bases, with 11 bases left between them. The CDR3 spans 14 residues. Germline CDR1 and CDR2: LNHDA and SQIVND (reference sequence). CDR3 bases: TGTGCCAGTAGCCTCTTAGGCCCTAATGAAAAACTGTTTTTT. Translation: CASSLLGPNEKLFF. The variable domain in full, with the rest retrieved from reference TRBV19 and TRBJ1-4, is DGGITQSPKYLFRKEGQNVTLSCEQNLNHDAMYWYRQDPGQGLRLIYYSQIVNDFQKGDIAEGYSVSREKKESFPLTVTSAQKNPTAFYLCASSLLGPNEKLFFGSGTQLSVL.

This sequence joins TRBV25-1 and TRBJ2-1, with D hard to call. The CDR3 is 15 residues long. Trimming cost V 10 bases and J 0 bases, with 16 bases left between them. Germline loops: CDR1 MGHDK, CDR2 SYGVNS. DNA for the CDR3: TGTGCCACCGTGGGAACCCTAAGCTCCTACAATGAGCAGTTCTTC. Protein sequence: CATVGTLSSYNEQFF. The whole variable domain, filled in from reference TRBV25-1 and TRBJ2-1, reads EADIYQTPRYLVIGTGKKITLECSQTMGHDKMYWYQQDPGMELHLIHYSYGVNSTEKGDLSSESTVSRIRTEHFPLTLESARPSHTSQYLCATVGTLSSYNEQFFGPGTRLTVL.

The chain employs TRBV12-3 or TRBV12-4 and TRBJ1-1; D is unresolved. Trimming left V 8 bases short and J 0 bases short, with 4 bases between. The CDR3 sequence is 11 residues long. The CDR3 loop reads CASGVNTEAFF. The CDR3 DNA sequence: TGTGCCAGCGGGGTGAACACTGAAGCTTTCTTT.

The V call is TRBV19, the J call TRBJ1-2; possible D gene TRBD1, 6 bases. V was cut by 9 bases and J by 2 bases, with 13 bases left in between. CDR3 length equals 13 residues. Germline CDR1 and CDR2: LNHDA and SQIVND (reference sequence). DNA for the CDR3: TGTGCCAGCCGGGGGCAGCTAAACTATGGCTACACCTTC. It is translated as CASRGQLNYGYTF.

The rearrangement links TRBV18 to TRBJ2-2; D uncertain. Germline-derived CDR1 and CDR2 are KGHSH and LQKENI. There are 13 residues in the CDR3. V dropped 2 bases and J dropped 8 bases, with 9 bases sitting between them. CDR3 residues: CASSPNPIGELFF. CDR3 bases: TGTGCCAGCTCACCAAATCCAATAGGGGAGCTGTTTTTT.

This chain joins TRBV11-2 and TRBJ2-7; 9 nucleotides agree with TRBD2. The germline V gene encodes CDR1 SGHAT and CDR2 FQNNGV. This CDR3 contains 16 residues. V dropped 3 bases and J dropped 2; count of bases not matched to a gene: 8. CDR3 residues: CASSLPPAGGTYEQYF. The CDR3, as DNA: TGTGCCAGCAGCTTGCCCCCCGCGGGGGGGACCTACGAGCAGTACTTC.

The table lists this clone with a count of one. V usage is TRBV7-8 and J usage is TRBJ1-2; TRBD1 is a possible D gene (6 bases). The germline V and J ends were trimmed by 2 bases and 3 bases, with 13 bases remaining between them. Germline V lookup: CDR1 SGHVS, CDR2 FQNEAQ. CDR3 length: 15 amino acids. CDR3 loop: CASSLSLGGDYGYTF. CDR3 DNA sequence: TGTGCCAGCAGCTTAAGTCTAGGGGGGGACTATGGCTACACCTTC.

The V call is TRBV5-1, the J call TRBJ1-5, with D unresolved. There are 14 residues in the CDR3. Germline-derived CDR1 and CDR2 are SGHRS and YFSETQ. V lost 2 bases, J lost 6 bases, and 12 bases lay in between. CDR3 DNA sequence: TGCGCCAGCAGCTTAGTGGGGTTCGGTCAGCCCCAGCATTTT. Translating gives CASSLVGFGQPQHF. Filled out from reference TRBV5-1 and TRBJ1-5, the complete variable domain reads KAGVTQTPRYLIKTRGQQVTLSCSPISGHRSVSWYQQTPGQGLQFLFEYFSETQRNKGNFPGRFSGRQFSNSRSEMNVSTLELGDSALYLCASSLVGFGQPQHFGDGTRLSIL.